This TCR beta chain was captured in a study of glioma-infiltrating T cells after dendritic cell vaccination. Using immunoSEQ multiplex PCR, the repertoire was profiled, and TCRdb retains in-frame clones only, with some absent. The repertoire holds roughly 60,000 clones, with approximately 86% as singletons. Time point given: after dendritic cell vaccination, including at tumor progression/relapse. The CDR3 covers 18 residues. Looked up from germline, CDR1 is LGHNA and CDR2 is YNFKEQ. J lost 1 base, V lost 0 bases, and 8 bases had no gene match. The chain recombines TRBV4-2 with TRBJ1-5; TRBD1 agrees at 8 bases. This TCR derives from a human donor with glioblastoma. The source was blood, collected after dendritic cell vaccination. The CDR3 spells CASSQEVGGQGSNQPQHF. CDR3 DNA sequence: TGTGCCAGCAGCCAAGAGGTCGGAGGACAGGGAAGCAATCAGCCCCAGCATTTT.